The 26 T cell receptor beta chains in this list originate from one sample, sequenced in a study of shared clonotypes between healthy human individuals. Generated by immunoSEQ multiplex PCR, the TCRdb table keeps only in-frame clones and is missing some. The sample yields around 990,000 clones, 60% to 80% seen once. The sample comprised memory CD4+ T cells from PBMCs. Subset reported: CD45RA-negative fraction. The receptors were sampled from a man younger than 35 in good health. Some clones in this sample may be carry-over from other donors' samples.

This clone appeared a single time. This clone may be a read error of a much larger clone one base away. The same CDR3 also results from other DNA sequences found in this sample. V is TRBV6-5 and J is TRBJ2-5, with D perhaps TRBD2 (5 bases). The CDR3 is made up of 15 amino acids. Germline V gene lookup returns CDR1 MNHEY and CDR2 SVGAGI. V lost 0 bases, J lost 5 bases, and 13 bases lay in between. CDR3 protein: CASSYSLDRGETQYF. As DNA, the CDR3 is TGTGCCAGCAGTTACTCCTTAGACCGCGGGGAGACCCAGTACTTC.

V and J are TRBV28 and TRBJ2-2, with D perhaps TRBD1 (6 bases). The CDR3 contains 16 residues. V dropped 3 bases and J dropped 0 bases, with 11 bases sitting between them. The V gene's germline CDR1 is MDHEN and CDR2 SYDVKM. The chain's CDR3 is CASSFMGASNTGELFF. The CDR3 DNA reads TGTGCCAGCAGTTTCATGGGGGCCTCGAACACCGGGGAGCTGTTTTTT.

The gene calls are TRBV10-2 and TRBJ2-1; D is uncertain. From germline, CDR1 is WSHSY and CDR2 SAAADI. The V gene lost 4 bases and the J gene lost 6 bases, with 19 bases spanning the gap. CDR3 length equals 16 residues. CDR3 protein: CASSGWPDKWPNEQFF. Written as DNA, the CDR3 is TGCGCCAGCAGTGGGTGGCCGGATAAATGGCCCAATGAGCAGTTCTTC.

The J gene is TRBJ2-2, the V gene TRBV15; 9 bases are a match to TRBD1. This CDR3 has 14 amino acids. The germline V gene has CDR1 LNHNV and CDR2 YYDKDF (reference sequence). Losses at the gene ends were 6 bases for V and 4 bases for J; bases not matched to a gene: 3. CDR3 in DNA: TGTGCCACCAGAAGACAGGGGGGCACCGGGGAGCTGTTTTTT. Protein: CATRRQGGTGELFF.

CDR3 loop: CASSQPPQPQHF. CDR3 sequence (DNA): TGTGCCAGCAGCCAACCTCCTCAGCCCCAGCATTTT. This chain connects TRBV7-8 to TRBJ1-5; D is unresolved. The CDR3 runs 12 residues. With 5 bases removed from V and 6 bases from J, the gap between germline ends came to 8 bases. Germline V CDR1 and CDR2: SGHVS, FQNEAQ.

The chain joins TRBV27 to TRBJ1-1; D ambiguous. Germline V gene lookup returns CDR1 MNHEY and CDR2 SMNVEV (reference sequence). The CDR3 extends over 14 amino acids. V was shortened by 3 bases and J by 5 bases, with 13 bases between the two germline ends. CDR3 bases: TGTGCCAGCAGTTTTATGGGGAAGGAGACTGAAGCTTTCTTT. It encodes CASSFMGKETEAFF.

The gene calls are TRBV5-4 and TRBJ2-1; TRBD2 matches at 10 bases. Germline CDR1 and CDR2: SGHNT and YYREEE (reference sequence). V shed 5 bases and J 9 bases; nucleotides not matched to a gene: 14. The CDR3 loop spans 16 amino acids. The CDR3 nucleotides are TGTGCCAGCAGTCGGGAGGGGCTAGCGGGAGACGCTGAGCAGTTCTTC. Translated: CASSREGLAGDAEQFF.

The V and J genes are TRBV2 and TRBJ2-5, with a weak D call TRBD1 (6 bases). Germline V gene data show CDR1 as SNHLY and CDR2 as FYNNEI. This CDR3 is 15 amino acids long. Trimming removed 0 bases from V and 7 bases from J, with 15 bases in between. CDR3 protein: CASSEAGRVTGTQYF. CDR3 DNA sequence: TGTGCCAGCAGTGAAGCAGGACGGGTGACAGGGACCCAGTACTTC. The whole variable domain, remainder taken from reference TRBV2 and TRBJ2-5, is EPEVTQTPSHQVTQMGQEVILRCVPISNHLYFYWYRQILGQKVEFLVSFYNNEISEKSEIFDDQFSVERPDGSNFTLKIRSTKLEDSAMYFCASSEAGRVTGTQYFGPGTRLLVL.

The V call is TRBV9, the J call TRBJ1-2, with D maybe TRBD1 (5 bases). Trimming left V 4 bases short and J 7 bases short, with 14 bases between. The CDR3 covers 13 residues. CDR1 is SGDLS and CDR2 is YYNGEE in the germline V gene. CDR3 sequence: CASSSADGTGYTF. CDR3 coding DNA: TGTGCCAGCAGCTCGGCGGACGGGACTGGCTACACCTTC.

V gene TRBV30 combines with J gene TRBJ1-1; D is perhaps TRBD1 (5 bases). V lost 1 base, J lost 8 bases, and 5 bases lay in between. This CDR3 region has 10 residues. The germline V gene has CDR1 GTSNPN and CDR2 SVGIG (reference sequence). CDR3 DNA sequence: TGTGCCTGGAGTGACAGGGAAGCTTTCTTT. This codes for CAWSDREAFF.

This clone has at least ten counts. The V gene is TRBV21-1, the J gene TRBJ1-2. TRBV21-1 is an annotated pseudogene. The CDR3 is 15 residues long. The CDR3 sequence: CASSKAGDPNYGYTF. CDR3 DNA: TGTGCCAGCAGCAAAGCGGGGGACCCCAACTATGGCTACACCTTC.

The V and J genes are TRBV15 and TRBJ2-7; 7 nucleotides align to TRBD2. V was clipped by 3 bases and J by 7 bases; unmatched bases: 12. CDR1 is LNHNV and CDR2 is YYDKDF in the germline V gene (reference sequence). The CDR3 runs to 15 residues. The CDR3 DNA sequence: TGTGCCACCAGCAGCCGGTCCTCCGGGACTAAAGAGCAGTACTTC. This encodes CATSSRSSGTKEQYF. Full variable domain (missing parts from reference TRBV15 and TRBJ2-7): DAMVIQNPRYQVTQFGKPVTLSCSQTLNHNVMYWYQQKSSQAPKLLFHYYDKDFNNEADTPDNFQSRRPNTSFCFLDIRSPGLGDTAMYLCATSSRSSGTKEQYFGPGTRLTVT.

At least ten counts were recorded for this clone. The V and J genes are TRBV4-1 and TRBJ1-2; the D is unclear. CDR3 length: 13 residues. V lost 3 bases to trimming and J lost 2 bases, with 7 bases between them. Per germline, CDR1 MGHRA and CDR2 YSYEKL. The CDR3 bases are TGCGCCAGCAGCCAGAGAGCCAACTATGGCTACACCTTC. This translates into CASSQRANYGYTF.

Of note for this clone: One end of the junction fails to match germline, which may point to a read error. The CDR3 reads CASSQDWAGLPSF. The CDR3 DNA is TGTGCCAGCAGCCAAGATTGGGCGGGTCTCCCTTCATTC. This sequence joins TRBV14 and TRBJ2-7, with a weak D call TRBD2 (5 bases). Germline-derived CDR1 and CDR2 are SGHDN and FVKESK. The CDR3 sequence is 13 residues long.

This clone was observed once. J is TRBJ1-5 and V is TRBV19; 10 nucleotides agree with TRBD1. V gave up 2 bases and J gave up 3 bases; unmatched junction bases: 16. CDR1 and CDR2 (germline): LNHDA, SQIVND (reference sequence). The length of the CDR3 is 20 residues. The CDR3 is CASSIKGQGRSEGLNQPQHF. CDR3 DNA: TGTGCCAGTAGTATAAAGGGACAGGGGAGAAGTGAGGGACTCAATCAGCCCCAGCATTTT.

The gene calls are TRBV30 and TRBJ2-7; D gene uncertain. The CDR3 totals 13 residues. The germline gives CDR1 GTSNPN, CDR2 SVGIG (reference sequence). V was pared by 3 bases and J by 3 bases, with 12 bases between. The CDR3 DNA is TGTGCCTGGAGGGCCGCCCCCAACTACGAGCAGTACTTC. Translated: CAWRAAPNYEQYF.

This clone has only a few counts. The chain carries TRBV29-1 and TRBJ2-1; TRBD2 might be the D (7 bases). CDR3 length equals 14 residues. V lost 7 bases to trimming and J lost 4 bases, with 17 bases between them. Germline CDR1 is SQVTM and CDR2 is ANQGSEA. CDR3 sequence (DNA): TGCAGCGGAGGGAGGGGGGACGTATACAATGAGCAGTTCTTC. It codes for CSGGRGDVYNEQFF.

This CDR3 reads CASSLSSGDPILEQFF. As DNA, the CDR3 is TGTGCCAGCAGCTTAAGTTCCGGGGACCCTATTCTTGAGCAGTTCTTC. The chain recombines TRBV7-3 with TRBJ2-1, with D perhaps matching TRBD1 or TRBD2 (5 bases each). Germline CDR1 and CDR2: SGHTA and FQGTGA. CDR3 size: 16 residues. V lost 1 base, J lost 9 bases, and 19 bases lay in between.

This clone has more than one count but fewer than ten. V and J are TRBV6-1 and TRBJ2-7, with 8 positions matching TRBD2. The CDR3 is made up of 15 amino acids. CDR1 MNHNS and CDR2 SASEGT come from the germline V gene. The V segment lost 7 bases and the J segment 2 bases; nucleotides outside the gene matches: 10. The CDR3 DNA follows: TGTGCCAGCACCACGAGCGGGGGACTAGCCTACGAGCAGTACTTC. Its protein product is CASTTSGGLAYEQYF.

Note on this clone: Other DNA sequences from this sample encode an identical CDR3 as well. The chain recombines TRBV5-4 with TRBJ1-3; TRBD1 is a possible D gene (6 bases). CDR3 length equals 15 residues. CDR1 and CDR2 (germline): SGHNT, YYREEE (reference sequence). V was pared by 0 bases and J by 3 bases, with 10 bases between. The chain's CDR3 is CASSLGGPGGNTIYF. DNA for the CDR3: TGTGCCAGCAGCTTGGGGGGGCCTGGTGGAAACACCATATATTTT. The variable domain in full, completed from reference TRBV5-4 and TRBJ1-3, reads ETGVTQSPTHLIKTRGQQVTLRCSSQSGHNTVSWYQQALGQGPQFIFQYYREEENGRGNFPPRFSGLQFPNYSSELNVNALELDDSALYLCASSLGGPGGNTIYFGEGSWLTVV.

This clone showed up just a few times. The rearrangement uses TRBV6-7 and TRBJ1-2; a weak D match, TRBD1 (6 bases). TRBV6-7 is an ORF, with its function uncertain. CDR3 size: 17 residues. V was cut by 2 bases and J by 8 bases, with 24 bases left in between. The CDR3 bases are TGTGCCAGCAGTTACCCCCAAAAGGACAGAAGAATCAGAGGCTACACCTTC. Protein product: CASSYPQKDRRIRGYTF.

The CDR3 loop reads CASSKDGDTQYF. CDR3 coding DNA: TGTGCCAGCTCAAAAGACGGAGATACGCAGTATTTT. This rearrangement joins TRBV18 to TRBJ2-3, with D unclear. V lost 5 bases, J lost 5 bases, and 8 bases lay in between. Germline CDR1 reads KGHSH; CDR2 reads LQKENI. The CDR3 consists of 12 residues.

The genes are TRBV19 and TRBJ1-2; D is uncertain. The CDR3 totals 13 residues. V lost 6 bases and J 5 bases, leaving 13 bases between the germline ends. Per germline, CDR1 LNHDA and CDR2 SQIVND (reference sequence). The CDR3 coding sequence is TGTGCCAGTAGGGAGTCCCGATTATATGGCTACACCTTC. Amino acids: CASRESRLYGYTF. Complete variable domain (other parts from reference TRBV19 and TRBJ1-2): DGGITQSPKYLFRKEGQNVTLSCEQNLNHDAMYWYRQDPGQGLRLIYYSQIVNDFQKGDIAEGYSVSREKKESFPLTVTSAQKNPTAFYLCASRESRLYGYTFGSGTRLTVV.

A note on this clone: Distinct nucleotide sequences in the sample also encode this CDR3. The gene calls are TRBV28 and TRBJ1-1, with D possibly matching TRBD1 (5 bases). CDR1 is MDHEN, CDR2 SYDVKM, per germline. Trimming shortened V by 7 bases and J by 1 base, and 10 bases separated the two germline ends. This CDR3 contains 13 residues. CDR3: CASKGAGNTEAFF. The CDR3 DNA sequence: TGTGCCAGCAAAGGGGCCGGGAACACTGAAGCTTTCTTT.

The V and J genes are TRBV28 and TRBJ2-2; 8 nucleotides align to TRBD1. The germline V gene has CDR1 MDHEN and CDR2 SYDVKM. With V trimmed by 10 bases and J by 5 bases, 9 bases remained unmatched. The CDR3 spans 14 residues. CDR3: CATSGQGWTGELFF. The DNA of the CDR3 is TGTGCCACATCAGGACAGGGATGGACCGGGGAGCTGTTTTTT.

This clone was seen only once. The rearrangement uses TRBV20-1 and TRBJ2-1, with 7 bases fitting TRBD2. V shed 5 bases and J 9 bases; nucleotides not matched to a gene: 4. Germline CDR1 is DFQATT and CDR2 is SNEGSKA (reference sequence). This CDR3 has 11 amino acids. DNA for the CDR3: TGCAGTGCTGCGACTAGCACTGAGCAGTTCTTC. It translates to CSAATSTEQFF.